The 14 T cell receptor beta chains listed next were all sequenced from one sample in a study of cytomegalovirus exposure and HLA in healthy donors. Use of 60 Vbeta and 13 Jbeta primers characterized the PCR. Sequenced by immunoSEQ multiplex PCR; TCRdb stores in-frame clones only, minus some. Of 150,000 to 200,000 clones in the sample, roughly 85% were seen once. Sequenced sample: PBMCs. All receptors derive from a woman between 40 and 55 years old in good health and CMV-seronegative.

In this sample, this clone turned up once. V is TRBV13 and J is TRBJ2-1, with D possibly matching TRBD2 (5 bases). Germline assignment: CDR1 PRHDT and CDR2 FYEKMQ (reference sequence). Trimming took off 5 bases at V and 8 bases at J, with 13 bases between the two ends. CDR3 size: 13 residues. CDR3 DNA sequence: TGTGCCAGCAGCCTCGGCCCCGGGGATGAGCAGTTCTTC. It is translated as CASSLGPGDEQFF.

Of note for this clone: The sample holds other DNA sequences that translate to the same CDR3. The chain joins TRBV15 to TRBJ1-5; weak D call: TRBD1 (5 bases). Trimming left V 0 bases short and J 7 bases short, with 10 bases between. Germline CDR1 and CDR2: LNHNV and YYDKDF (reference sequence). The CDR3 sequence is 14 residues long. In DNA form, the CDR3 reads TGTGCCACCAGCAGAGACAGGGTGGGACAGCCCCAGCATTTT. Its protein is CATSRDRVGQPQHF.

The rearrangement links TRBV7-2 to TRBJ2-3, with 8 nucleotides matching TRBD2. From germline, CDR1 is SGHTA and CDR2 FQGNSA. This CDR3 comprises 15 residues. V lost 5 bases, J lost 0 bases, and 4 bases stayed unmatched. The CDR3 DNA follows: TGTGCCAGCAGCCGAACTAGCGGAAGCACAGATACGCAGTATTTT. Translating it yields CASSRTSGSTDTQYF.

This chain connects TRBV28 to TRBJ2-2; D is uncertain. This CDR3 region has 16 residues. The V end lost 3 bases, the J end lost 0 bases, and 11 bases lay between the germline ends. Per the germline V gene, CDR1 is MDHEN and CDR2 is SYDVKM. The CDR3 spells CASSFAGEANTGELFF. CDR3 DNA sequence: TGTGCCAGCAGTTTCGCCGGAGAAGCGAACACCGGGGAGCTGTTTTTT.

J is TRBJ1-2 and V is TRBV7-8; perhaps TRBD1 as D (5 bases). The CDR3 has 15 residues. V gave up 0 bases and J gave up 6 bases, with 14 bases separating them. Germline V gene data show CDR1 as SGHVS and CDR2 as FQNEAQ. This CDR3 reads CASSLALGGANGYTF. CDR3 bases: TGTGCCAGCAGCTTAGCGCTTGGAGGGGCGAATGGCTACACCTTC.

This clone was seen just once. The chain employs TRBV2 and TRBJ2-7; 8 bases fit TRBD1. The CDR3 runs to 15 residues. V trimming: 8 bases; J trimming: 3 bases; junction bases outside the gene matches: 12. The germline gives CDR1 SNHLY, CDR2 FYNNEI. The CDR3 DNA follows: TGTGCCAGCCTGTTTGTTGGACAGGGCATCTACGAGCAGTACTTC. This sequence encodes CASLFVGQGIYEQYF.

V usage is TRBV30 and J usage is TRBJ1-1; possible D gene TRBD1, 5 bases. This CDR3 spans 13 amino acids. Germline assignment: CDR1 GTSNPN and CDR2 SVGIG (reference sequence). V gave up 0 bases and J gave up 8 bases, with 13 bases separating them. The CDR3 here is CAWSVFRGLEAFF. The CDR3 bases are TGTGCCTGGAGTGTATTTAGGGGCCTCGAAGCTTTCTTT.

The genes are TRBV29-1 and TRBJ1-4; D might be TRBD1 (6 bases). V was trimmed by 7 bases and J by 0 bases, leaving 12 bases between them. The CDR3 has 14 residues. CDR1 and CDR2 from the germline V gene are SQVTM and ANQGSEA. The CDR3 nucleotides read TGCAGCGCCATACAGGGCCCAACTAATGAAAAACTGTTTTTT. It yields the protein CSAIQGPTNEKLFF.

The rearrangement links TRBV6-1 to TRBJ2-2, with D perhaps TRBD1 (6 bases). The V gene lost 4 bases and the J gene lost 0 bases, with 9 bases spanning the gap. Germline lookup yields CDR1 MNHNS and CDR2 SASEGT. CDR3 length: 15 amino acids. The CDR3 bases are TGTGCCAGCAGTGCGGGACACGCGAACACCGGGGAGCTGTTTTTT. Its protein product is CASSAGHANTGELFF.

This chain links TRBV2 with TRBJ2-1; 12 positions agree with TRBD2. J gave up 6 bases and V 6 bases, and 6 bases lay outside the gene matches. Germline V gene data show CDR1 as SNHLY and CDR2 as FYNNEI. This CDR3 is 15 amino acids long. CDR3 sequence: CASSWTSGAANEQFF. CDR3 bases: TGTGCCAGCAGCTGGACTAGCGGGGCGGCCAATGAGCAGTTCTTC. The full variable domain, with the rest looked up from reference TRBV2 and TRBJ2-1, is EPEVTQTPSHQVTQMGQEVILRCVPISNHLYFYWYRQILGQKVEFLVSFYNNEISEKSEIFDDQFSVERPDGSNFTLKIRSTKLEDSAMYFCASSWTSGAANEQFFGPGTRLTVL.

The J gene is TRBJ2-1, the V gene TRBV4-1; 7 bases match TRBD2. CDR3 length: 16 residues. V gave up 1 base and J gave up 4 bases; unmatched junction bases: 7. Germline V gives CDR1 MGHRA, CDR2 YSYEKL. CDR3 sequence (DNA): TGCGCCAGCAGCCAAGTCCTAGCGGACCTATACAATGAGCAGTTCTTC. It specifies CASSQVLADLYNEQFF.

The chain has TRBV28 and TRBJ1-5, with TRBD1 identical over 8 bases. The CDR3 has 18 amino acids. Trimming took 6 bases from V and 1 from J; bases not matched to a gene: 14. Germline loops: CDR1 MDHEN, CDR2 SYDVKM. The CDR3, as DNA: TGTGCCAGCAGCCAAGTCCCGGGACAGGAGGGCAGCAATCAGCCCCAGCATTTT. Its translation: CASSQVPGQEGSNQPQHF.

This chain links TRBV5-1 with TRBJ2-7; 7 bases fit TRBD1. The CDR3 covers 14 residues. Germline-derived CDR1 and CDR2 are SGHRS and YFSETQ. V shed 6 bases and J 6 bases; nucleotides not matched to a gene: 12. In DNA form, the CDR3 reads TGCGCCAGCAACACAGGGGCCCCCCTATCCGAGCAGTACTTC. This encodes CASNTGAPLSEQYF.

The chain employs TRBV18 and TRBJ1-1, with D maybe TRBD1 (6 bases). This CDR3 is 16 amino acids long. V was shortened by 2 bases and J by 6 bases, with 19 bases between the two germline ends. Germline CDR1 and CDR2: KGHSH and LQKENI. The CDR3 loop reads CASSPKSGTIWAEAFF. The DNA of the CDR3 is TGTGCCAGCTCACCAAAATCGGGGACAATTTGGGCTGAAGCTTTCTTT.